The present TCR beta chain was sequenced within a study of cytomegalovirus exposure and HLA in healthy donors. V gave up 3 bases and J gave up 6 bases; unmatched junction bases: 12. The CDR3 loop spans 18 amino acids. Germline V gene sequence: CDR1 SGHNT, CDR2 YENEEA. General study points: Reported performance of the classifier showed diagnosis of cytomegalovirus status with high specificity and sensitivity.

Clones were read by immunoSEQ multiplex PCR, and TCRdb kept only the in-frame ones, dropping some. The sample lists approximately 130,000 clones, about 90% seen once, with approximately 2% in the top ten. About this clone: Its target is unknown.

The sequenced sample consisted of PBMCs. J is TRBJ2-2 and V is TRBV11-3, with 11 bases fitting TRBD2. This clonotype was obtained from a woman under 30 in good health and CMV-seronegative. Written as DNA, the CDR3 is TGTGCCAGCAGCTTGAGGTTGGGTCTAGCGGGAGGACCCGGGGAGCTGTTTTTT. Amino acid sequence: CASSLRLGLAGGPGELFF.